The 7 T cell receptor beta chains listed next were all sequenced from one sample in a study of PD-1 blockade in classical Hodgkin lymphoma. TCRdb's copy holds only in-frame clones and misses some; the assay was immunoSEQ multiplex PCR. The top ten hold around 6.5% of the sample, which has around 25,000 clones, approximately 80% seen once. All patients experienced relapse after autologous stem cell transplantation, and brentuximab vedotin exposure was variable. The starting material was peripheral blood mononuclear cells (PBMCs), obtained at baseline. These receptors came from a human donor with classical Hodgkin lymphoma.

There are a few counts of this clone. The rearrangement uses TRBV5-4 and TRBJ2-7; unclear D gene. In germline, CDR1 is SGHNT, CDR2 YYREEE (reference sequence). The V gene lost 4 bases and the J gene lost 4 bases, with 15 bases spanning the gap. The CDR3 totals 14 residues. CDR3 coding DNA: TGTGCCAGCAGCAAGGACGGAAGCTCATACGAGCAGTACTTC. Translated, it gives CASSKDGSSYEQYF.

CDR3 sequence reads: CASNSDRGGYTF. The CDR3 DNA follows: TGTGCCAGCAACTCTGATAGGGGCGGCTACACCTTC. The chain uses TRBV28 and TRBJ1-2, with D possibly being TRBD1 (5 bases). CDR1 MDHEN and CDR2 SYDVKM come from the germline V gene. Trimming shortened V by 7 bases and J by 8 bases, and 14 bases separated the two germline ends. This CDR3 contains 12 residues.

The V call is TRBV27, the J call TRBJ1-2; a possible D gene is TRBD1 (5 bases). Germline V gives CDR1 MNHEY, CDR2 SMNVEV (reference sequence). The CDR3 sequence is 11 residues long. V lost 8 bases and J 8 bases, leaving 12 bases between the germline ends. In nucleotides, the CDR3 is TGTGCCAGCGGAGGGGCGAGCGGCTACACCTTC. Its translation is CASGGASGYTF.

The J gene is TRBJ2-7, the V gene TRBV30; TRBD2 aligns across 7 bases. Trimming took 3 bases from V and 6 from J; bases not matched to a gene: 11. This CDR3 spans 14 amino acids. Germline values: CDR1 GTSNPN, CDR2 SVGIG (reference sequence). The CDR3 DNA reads TGTGCCTGGAGGCGACTAGCTGTGTCCGGCGAGCAGTACTTC. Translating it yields CAWRRLAVSGEQYF. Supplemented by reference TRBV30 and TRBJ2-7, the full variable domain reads SQTIHQWPATLVQPVGSPLSLECTVEGTSNPNLYWYRQAAGRGLQLLFYSVGIGQISSEVPQNLSASRPQDRQFILSSKKLLLSDSGFYLCAWRRLAVSGEQYFGPGTRLTVT.

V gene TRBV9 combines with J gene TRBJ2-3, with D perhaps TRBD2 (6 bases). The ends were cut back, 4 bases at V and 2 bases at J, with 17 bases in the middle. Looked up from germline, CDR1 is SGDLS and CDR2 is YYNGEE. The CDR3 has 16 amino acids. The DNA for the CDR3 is TGTGCCAGCAGCCCCCAGGAGACTAGTCCCACAGATACGCAGTATTTT. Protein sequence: CASSPQETSPTDTQYF.

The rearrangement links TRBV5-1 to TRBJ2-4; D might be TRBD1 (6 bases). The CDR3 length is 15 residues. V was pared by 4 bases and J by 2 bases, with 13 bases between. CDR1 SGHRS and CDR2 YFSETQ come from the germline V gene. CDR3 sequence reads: CASSPNRDPKNIQYF. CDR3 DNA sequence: TGCGCCAGCAGCCCAAACAGGGACCCCAAAAACATTCAGTACTTC.

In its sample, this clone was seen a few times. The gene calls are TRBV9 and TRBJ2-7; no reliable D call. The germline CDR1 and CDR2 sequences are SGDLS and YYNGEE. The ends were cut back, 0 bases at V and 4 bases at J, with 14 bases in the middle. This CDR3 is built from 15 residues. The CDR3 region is CASSVDGSPKYEQYF. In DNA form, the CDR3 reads TGTGCCAGCAGCGTAGATGGCAGTCCTAAGTACGAGCAGTACTTC.